This entry concerns a single T cell receptor (beta chain). This record comes from a study of PD-1 blockade in classical Hodgkin lymphoma. Germline-derived CDR1 and CDR2 are MGHRA and YSYEKL. The length of the CDR3 is 15 residues. Trimming removed 2 bases from V and 2 bases from J, with 12 bases in between. Assay: immunoSEQ multiplex PCR; the TCRdb copy retains only in-frame clones and omits some. The sample includes about 14,000 clones, roughly 82% of them seen just once. Relapse was seen in all patients after autologous stem cell transplantation, and brentuximab vedotin exposure was variable. The specimen comprised peripheral blood mononuclear cells (PBMCs), sampled at baseline. J is TRBJ1-2 and V is TRBV4-1; D perhaps matches TRBD1 (5 bases). The receptor comes from a human donor with classical Hodgkin lymphoma. The CDR3 loop reads CASSQTGTLNYGYTF. In DNA, the CDR3 is TGCGCCAGCAGCCAAACCGGGACTCTGAACTATGGCTACACCTTC.